Below, 15 T cell receptor beta chains from the same sample are listed, as sequenced in a study of T cell responses to AZD1222 COVID-19 vaccine. Only in-frame clones appear in the TCRdb table, and some are missing; sequencing was by immunoSEQ multiplex PCR. Of 180,000 or so clones in the sample, approximately 90% were seen once. Material: peripheral blood, obtained 28 days after the second AZD1222 dose. The receptor set was obtained from an adult who received the AZD1222 COVID-19 vaccine.

This sequence joins TRBV27 and TRBJ1-2; 8 positions agree with TRBD1. Germline V gene data show CDR1 as MNHEY and CDR2 as SMNVEV (reference sequence). CDR3 length equals 13 residues. V was clipped by 6 bases and J by 6 bases; unmatched bases: 6. The CDR3 sequence is CASRPAGGHGYTF. CDR3 nucleotide sequence: TGTGCCAGCAGGCCTGCAGGGGGCCATGGCTACACCTTC.

The chain links TRBV11-2 to TRBJ2-7, with 8 bases aligning to TRBD2. CDR1 is SGHAT and CDR2 is FQNNGV in the germline V gene. The CDR3 has 13 residues. V shed 8 bases and J 4 bases; nucleotides not matched to a gene: 7. CDR3 sequence (DNA): TGTGCCAGCCGACCCGGGACTAGTTACGAGCAGTACTTC. Translating it yields CASRPGTSYEQYF.

The count of this clone is one. The chain has TRBV19 and TRBJ1-2; unclear D gene. Germline assignment: CDR1 LNHDA and CDR2 SQIVND (reference sequence). V lost 4 bases and J 2 bases, leaving 11 bases between the germline ends. The CDR3 is made up of 14 amino acids. Here the CDR3 reads CASSTLGLNYGYTF. CDR3 DNA: TGTGCCAGTAGTACCCTCGGGCTAAACTATGGCTACACCTTC.

This chain joins TRBV25-1 and TRBJ2-1; the D is unclear. This CDR3 has 14 amino acids. From germline, CDR1 is MGHDK and CDR2 SYGVNS. The V end lost 5 bases, the J end lost 3 bases, and 11 bases lay between the germline ends. CDR3 protein: CASSPWARYNEQFF. For the CDR3, the DNA is TGTGCCAGCAGTCCCTGGGCACGCTACAATGAGCAGTTCTTC.

The chain joins TRBV7-9 to TRBJ2-7; TRBD2 matches at 7 bases. Germline V CDR1 and CDR2: SEHNR, FQNEAQ (reference sequence). V lost 7 bases, J lost 0 bases, and 3 bases stayed unmatched. This CDR3 has 13 amino acids. The CDR3 loop reads CASTRGDSYEQYF. The CDR3 coding sequence is TGTGCCAGCACCCGGGGGGACTCCTACGAGCAGTACTTC.

The V call is TRBV7-8, the J call TRBJ1-3; TRBD1 aligns across 7 bases. Trimming at V came to 5 bases and at J to 4 bases, leaving 8 bases not matched to a gene. The CDR3 has 15 residues. The germline CDR1 and CDR2 sequences are SGHVS and FQNEAQ. CDR3 bases: TGTGCCAGCAGCACGACAGGGTGGTCGGGAAACACCATATATTTT. Encoded protein: CASSTTGWSGNTIYF.

The V gene is TRBV6-4, the J gene TRBJ1-1, with 8 bases lining up with TRBD1. J was trimmed by 4 bases and V by 4 bases; bases with no gene match: 5. The germline CDR1 and CDR2 sequences are MRHNA and SNTAGT. The CDR3 has 14 residues. The CDR3 spells CASSAGTGGTEAFF. Here the CDR3 DNA reads TGTGCCAGCAGTGCCGGCACAGGGGGCACTGAAGCTTTCTTT.

The CDR3 here is CAISGGGQETQYF. CDR3 coding DNA: TGTGCCATCTCCGGGGGAGGGCAAGAGACCCAGTACTTC. The V call is TRBV10-3, the J call TRBJ2-5; 7 bases match TRBD2. J was trimmed by 2 bases and V by 8 bases; bases with no gene match: 5. Germline values: CDR1 ENHRY, CDR2 SYGVKD. CDR3 length: 13 residues.

This clone was detected once. The chain is built from TRBV30 and TRBJ1-2, with 8 nucleotides matching TRBD1. J was trimmed by 0 bases and V by 5 bases; bases with no gene match: 5. Germline V gene lookup returns CDR1 GTSNPN and CDR2 SVGIG (reference sequence). This CDR3 is built from 14 residues. CDR3 protein: CAWAGQGANYGYTF. For the CDR3, the DNA is TGTGCCTGGGCCGGACAGGGAGCTAACTATGGCTACACCTTC.

This chain uses TRBV7-9 with TRBJ1-1; D is perhaps TRBD1 (5 bases). Germline V lookup: CDR1 SEHNR, CDR2 FQNEAQ (reference sequence). The CDR3 extends over 13 amino acids. Trimming shortened V by 7 bases and J by 4 bases, and 13 bases separated the two germline ends. CDR3 coding DNA: TGTGCCAGCATCCCGGACACGATCACTGAAGCTTTCTTT. This gives the protein CASIPDTITEAFF.

The chain employs TRBV11-2 and TRBJ1-4; 7 bases map to TRBD1. The V gene's germline CDR1 is SGHAT and CDR2 FQNNGV. This CDR3 is 18 amino acids long. Trimming took 4 bases from V and 7 from J; bases not matched to a gene: 18. For the CDR3, the DNA is TGTGCCAGCAGCTCTTTTTTGGGACCAAGGGGGCGGGTTGAAAAACTGTTTTTT. Protein sequence: CASSSFLGPRGRVEKLFF. Variable domain in full (rest from reference TRBV11-2 and TRBJ1-4): EAGVAQSPRYKIIEKRQSVAFWCNPISGHATLYWYQQILGQGPKLLIQFQNNGVVDDSQLPKDRFSAERLKGVDSTLKIQPAKLEDSAVYLCASSSFLGPRGRVEKLFFGSGTQLSVL.

V is TRBV7-8 and J is TRBJ1-2; tentatively, D is TRBD1 (5 bases). This CDR3 contains 15 residues. The V end lost 0 bases, the J end lost 2 bases, and 10 bases lay between the germline ends. In germline, CDR1 is SGHVS, CDR2 FQNEAQ. Here the CDR3 reads CASSLAQGSNYGYTF. The CDR3 bases are TGTGCCAGCAGCTTAGCGCAGGGATCGAACTATGGCTACACCTTC.

This sequence joins TRBV6-2 or TRBV6-3 and TRBJ1-1; D gene ambiguous. The CDR3 spans 13 residues. Trimming removed 5 bases from V and 7 bases from J, with 14 bases in between. Germline V gene sequence: CDR1 MNHEY, CDR2 SVGEGT. The CDR3 DNA reads TGTGCCAGCAGTGTTGTGGCAGCCGTTGAAGCTTTCTTT. Protein: CASSVVAAVEAFF.

This clone occurred once. This chain links TRBV28 with TRBJ1-2; D perhaps matches TRBD1 (5 bases). The CDR3 loop spans 14 amino acids. V lost 11 bases and J 5 bases, leaving 21 bases between the germline ends. Germline lookup yields CDR1 MDHEN and CDR2 SYDVKM. The CDR3 loop is CAWQPRGAGYGYTF. CDR3 in DNA: TGTGCCTGGCAACCGAGGGGCGCAGGGTATGGCTACACCTTC.

The rearrangement uses TRBV10-3 and TRBJ1-6; D call uncertain. Germline V gene lookup returns CDR1 ENHRY and CDR2 SYGVKD. V was trimmed by 3 bases and J by 4 bases, leaving 4 bases between them. The CDR3 has 13 residues. The CDR3: CAISEQYNSPLHF. DNA of the CDR3: TGTGCCATCAGTGAACAGTATAATTCACCCCTCCACTTT.